The T cell receptor beta chain described here comes from a study of cytomegalovirus exposure and HLA in healthy donors. Study findings and constraints: In a later analysis, TCR beta V- and J-gene trimming showed a link to a missense DCLRE1C variant. A likely sequencing artifact accounted for one observed cluster of highly shared sequence variants.

CDR3 size: 14 residues. V gave up 8 bases and J gave up 4 bases; unmatched junction bases: 3. Germline V gene sequence: CDR1 SNHLY, CDR2 FYNNEI. As for this clone: The antigen remains unidentified.

The PCR used 60 Vbeta and 13 Jbeta primers. The repertoire was sequenced with immunoSEQ multiplex PCR; TCRdb's copy has only in-frame clones and lacks some. Here the sample table reports some 75,000 clones. This chain links TRBV2 with TRBJ2-3; 13 bases are a match to TRBD2. The sequencing sample was made of PBMCs. The receptor was derived from a man aged 40-49 years in good health and CMV-seronegative. The CDR3 reads CASVTSGGSDTQYF. CDR3 coding DNA: TGTGCCAGCGTGACTAGCGGGGGGTCAGATACGCAGTATTTT.